The T cell receptor beta chain described here comes from a study of regulatory T cells in long-lasting Graves disease. The sample's time point: newly diagnosed GD, antithyroid drugs for less than 3 months. PBMCs provided the RNA from which the TCR library was made. This CDR3 has 14 amino acids. Looked up from germline, CDR1 is SGHAT and CDR2 is FQNNGV. The J segment lost 8 bases and the V segment lost 5 bases, leaving 8 bases of the junction unmatched. This clonotype was seen at least ten times. With iRepertoire HTBI primers and Arm-PCR of CDR3 regions, TCR beta libraries were built. TCRdb re-analysed the multiplex PCR reads in MiXCR, keeping a single row per CDR3 protein. Here the sample spans about 530,000 distinct CDR3 sequences, about 16% being singletons. This same sample was also part of a study on T cells in Graves' hyperthyroidism and ophthalmopathy.

This sequence originates from a woman aged 35 to 60 with Graves disease. The material sequenced was peripheral blood mononuclear cells (PBMCs), taken at new diagnosis, from a patient treated with antithyroid drugs. V usage is TRBV11-2 and J usage is TRBJ1-2, with 10 bases matching TRBD1. The CDR3 nucleotides read TGTGCCAGCAGCGTGGGACAGGGGCCGGGGGGCTACACCTTC. Residues: CASSVGQGPGGYTF.